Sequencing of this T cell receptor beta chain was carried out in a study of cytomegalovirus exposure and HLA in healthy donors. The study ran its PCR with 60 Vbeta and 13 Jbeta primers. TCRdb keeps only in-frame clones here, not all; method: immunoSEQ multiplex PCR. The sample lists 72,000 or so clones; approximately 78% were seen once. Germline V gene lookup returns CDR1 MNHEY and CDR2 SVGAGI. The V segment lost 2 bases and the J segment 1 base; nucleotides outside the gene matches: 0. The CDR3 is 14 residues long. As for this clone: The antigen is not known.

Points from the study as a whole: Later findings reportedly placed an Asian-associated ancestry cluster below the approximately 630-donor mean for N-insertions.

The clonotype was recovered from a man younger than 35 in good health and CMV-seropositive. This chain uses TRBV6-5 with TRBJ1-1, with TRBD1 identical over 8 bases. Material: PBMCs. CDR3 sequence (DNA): TGTGCCAGCAGTTACGACAGGGGGAACACTGAAGCTTTCTTT. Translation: CASSYDRGNTEAFF.